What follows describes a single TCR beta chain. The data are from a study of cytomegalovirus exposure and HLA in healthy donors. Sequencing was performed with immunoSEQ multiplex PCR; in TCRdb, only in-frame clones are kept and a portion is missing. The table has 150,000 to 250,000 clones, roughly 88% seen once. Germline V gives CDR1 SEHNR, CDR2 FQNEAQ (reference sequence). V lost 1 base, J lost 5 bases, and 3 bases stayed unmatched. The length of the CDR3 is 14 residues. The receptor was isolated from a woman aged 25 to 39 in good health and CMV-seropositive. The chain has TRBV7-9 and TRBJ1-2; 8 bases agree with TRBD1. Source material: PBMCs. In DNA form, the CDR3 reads TGTGCCAGCAGCTTAGGGACAGGGACGTATGGCTACACCTTC. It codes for CASSLGTGTYGYTF.